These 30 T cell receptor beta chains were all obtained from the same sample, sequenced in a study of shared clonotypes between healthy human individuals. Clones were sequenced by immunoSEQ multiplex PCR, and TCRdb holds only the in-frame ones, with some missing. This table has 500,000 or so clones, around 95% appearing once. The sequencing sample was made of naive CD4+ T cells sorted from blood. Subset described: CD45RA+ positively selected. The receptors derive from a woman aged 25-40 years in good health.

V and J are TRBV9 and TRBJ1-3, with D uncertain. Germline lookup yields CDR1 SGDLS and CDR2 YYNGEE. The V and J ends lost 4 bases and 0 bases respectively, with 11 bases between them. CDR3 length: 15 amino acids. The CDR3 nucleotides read TGTGCCAGCAGCTCGGACGGGTACTCTGGAAACACCATATATTTT. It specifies CASSSDGYSGNTIYF.

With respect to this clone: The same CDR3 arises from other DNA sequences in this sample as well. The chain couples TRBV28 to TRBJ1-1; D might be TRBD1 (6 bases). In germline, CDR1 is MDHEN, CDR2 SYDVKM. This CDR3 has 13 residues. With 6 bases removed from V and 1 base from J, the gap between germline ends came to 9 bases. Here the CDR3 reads CASRPGQNTEAFF. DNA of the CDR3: TGTGCCAGCAGACCGGGACAGAACACTGAAGCTTTCTTT.

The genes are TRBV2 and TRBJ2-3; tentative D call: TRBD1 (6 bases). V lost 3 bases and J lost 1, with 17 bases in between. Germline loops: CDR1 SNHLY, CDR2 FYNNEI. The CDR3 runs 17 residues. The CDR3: CASSEGDRGLGTDTQYF. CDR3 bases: TGTGCCAGCAGTGAGGGGGATAGGGGGTTAGGCACAGATACGCAGTATTTT.

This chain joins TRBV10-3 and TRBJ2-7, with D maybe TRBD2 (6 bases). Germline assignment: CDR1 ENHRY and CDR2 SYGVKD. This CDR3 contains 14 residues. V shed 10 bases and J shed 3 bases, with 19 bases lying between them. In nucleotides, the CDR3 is TGTGCCACTACCCCCGCGGGACCTGTCTACGAGCAGTACTTC. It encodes CATTPAGPVYEQYF.

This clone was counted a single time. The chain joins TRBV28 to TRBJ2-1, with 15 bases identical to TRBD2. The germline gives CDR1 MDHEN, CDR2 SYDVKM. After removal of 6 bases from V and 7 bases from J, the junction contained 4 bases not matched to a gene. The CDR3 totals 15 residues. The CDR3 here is CASRRGTSGGNEQFF. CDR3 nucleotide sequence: TGTGCCAGCAGACGTGGGACTAGCGGGGGGAATGAGCAGTTCTTC.

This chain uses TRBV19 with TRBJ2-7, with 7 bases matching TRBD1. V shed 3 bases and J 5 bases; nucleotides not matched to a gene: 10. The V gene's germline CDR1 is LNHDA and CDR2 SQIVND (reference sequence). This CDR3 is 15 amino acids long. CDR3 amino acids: CASSIGTVGSHEQYF. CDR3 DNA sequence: TGTGCCAGTAGTATCGGGACAGTTGGCAGCCACGAGCAGTACTTC.

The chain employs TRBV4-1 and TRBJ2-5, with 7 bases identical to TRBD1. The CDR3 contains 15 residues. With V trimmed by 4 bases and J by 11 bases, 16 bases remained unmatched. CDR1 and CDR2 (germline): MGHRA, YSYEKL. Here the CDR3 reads CASSLTGTEIMGQYF. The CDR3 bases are TGCGCCAGCAGCCTAACCGGGACAGAAATCATGGGGCAGTACTTC.

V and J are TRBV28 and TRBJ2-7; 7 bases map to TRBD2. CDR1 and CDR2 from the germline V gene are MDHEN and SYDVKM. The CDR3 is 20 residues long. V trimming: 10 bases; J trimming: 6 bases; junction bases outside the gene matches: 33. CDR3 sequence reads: CATNPKLGRAGRELKAEQYF. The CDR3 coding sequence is TGTGCCACCAACCCCAAATTAGGGAGGGCGGGAAGGGAGCTGAAGGCCGAGCAGTACTTC.

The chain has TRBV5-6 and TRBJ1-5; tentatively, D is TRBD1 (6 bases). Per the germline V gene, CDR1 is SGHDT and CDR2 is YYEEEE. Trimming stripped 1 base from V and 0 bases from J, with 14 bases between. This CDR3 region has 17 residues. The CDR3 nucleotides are TGTGCCAGCAGCTTGAGTCCGGACAGCCATAGCAATCAGCCCCAGCATTTT. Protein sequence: CASSLSPDSHSNQPQHF. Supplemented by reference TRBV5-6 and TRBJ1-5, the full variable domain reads DAGVTQSPTHLIKTRGQQVTLRCSPKSGHDTVSWYQQALGQGPQFIFQYYEEEERQRGNFPDRFSGHQFPNYSSELNVNALLLGDSALYLCASSLSPDSHSNQPQHFGDGTRLSIL.

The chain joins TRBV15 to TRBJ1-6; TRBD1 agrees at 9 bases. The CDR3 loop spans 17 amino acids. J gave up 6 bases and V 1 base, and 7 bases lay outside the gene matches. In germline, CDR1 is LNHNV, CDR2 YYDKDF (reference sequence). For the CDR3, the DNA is TGTGCCACCAGCAGAGTATTGAGGGACAGGGTTAATTCACCCCTCCACTTT. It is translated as CATSRVLRDRVNSPLHF.

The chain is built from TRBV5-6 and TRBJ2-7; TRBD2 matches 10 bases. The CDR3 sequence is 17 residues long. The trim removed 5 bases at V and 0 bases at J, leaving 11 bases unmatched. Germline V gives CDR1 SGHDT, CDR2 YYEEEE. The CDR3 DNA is TGTGCCAGCAGTCTTGAAGTTAGCGGGAGGATCTCCTACGAGCAGTACTTC. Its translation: CASSLEVSGRISYEQYF.

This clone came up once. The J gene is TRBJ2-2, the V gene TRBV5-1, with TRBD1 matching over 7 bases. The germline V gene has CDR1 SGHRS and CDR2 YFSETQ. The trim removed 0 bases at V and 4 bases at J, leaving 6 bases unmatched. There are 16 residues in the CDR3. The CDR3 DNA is TGCGCCAGCAGCTTGGGCCGGGACAGATCCACCGGGGAGCTGTTTTTT. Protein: CASSLGRDRSTGELFF.

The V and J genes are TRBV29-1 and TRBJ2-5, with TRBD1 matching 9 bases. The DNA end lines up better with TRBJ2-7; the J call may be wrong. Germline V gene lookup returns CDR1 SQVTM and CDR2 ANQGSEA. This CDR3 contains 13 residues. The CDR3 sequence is CSVGDRGNYEQYF. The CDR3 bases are TGCAGCGTTGGAGACAGGGGGAACTACGAGCAGTACTTC.

The CDR3 DNA reads as TGCGCCAGCAGCCCTGGCGGGAGGTTCTCCTACGAGCAGTACTTC. Translating it yields CASSPGGRFSYEQYF. The genes are TRBV4-1 and TRBJ2-7; 8 bases are shared with TRBD2. Germline V gene sequence: CDR1 MGHRA, CDR2 YSYEKL. J was trimmed by 0 bases and V by 4 bases; bases with no gene match: 5. This CDR3 spans 15 amino acids.

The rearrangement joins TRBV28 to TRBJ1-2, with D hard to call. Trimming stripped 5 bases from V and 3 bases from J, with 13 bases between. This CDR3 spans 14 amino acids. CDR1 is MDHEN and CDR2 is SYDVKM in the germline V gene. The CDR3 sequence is CASSPSDGDYGYTF. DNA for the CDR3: TGTGCCAGCAGTCCCTCGGACGGGGACTATGGCTACACCTTC.

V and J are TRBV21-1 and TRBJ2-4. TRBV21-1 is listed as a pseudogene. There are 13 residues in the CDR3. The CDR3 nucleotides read TGTGCCAGCAGCAAAAAGGTTGGGAACATTCAGTACTTC. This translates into CASSKKVGNIQYF.

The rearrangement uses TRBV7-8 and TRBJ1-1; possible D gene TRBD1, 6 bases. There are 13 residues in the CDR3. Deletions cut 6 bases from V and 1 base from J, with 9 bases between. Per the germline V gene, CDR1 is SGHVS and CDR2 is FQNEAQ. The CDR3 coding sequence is TGTGCCAGCAGACGACAGGAGAACACTGAAGCTTTCTTT. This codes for CASRRQENTEAFF.

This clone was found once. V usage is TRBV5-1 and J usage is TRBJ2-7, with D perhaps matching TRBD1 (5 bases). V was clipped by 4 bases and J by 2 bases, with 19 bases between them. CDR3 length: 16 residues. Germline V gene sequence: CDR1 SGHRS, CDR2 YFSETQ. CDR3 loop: CASSTKWGGIAYEQYF. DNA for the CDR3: TGCGCCAGCAGCACTAAATGGGGCGGAATTGCCTACGAGCAGTACTTC.

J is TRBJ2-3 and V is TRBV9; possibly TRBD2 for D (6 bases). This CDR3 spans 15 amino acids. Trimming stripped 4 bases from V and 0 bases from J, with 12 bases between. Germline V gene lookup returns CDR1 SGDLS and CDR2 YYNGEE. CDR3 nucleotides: TGTGCCAGCAGCCCTCGGGGGAGAAGCACAGATACGCAGTATTTT. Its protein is CASSPRGRSTDTQYF.

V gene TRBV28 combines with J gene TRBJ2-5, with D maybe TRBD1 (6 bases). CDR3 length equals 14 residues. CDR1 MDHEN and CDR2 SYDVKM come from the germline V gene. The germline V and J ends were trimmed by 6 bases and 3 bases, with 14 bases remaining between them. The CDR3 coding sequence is TGTGCCAGCAGCTCCGGGACACTTAAAGAGACCCAGTACTTC. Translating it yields CASSSGTLKETQYF.

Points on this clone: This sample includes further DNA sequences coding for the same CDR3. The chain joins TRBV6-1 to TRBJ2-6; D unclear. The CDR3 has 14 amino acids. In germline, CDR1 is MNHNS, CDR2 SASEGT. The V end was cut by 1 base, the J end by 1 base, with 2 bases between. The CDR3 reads CASSEGSGANVLTF. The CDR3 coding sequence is TGTGCCAGCAGTGAAGGATCTGGGGCCAACGTCCTGACTTTC.

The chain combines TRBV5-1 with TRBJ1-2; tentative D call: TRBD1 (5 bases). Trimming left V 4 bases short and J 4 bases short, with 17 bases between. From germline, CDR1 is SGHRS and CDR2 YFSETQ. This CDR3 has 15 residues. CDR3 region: CASSGGPDQSYGYTF. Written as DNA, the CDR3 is TGCGCCAGCAGCGGGGGTCCCGATCAGAGCTATGGCTACACCTTC.

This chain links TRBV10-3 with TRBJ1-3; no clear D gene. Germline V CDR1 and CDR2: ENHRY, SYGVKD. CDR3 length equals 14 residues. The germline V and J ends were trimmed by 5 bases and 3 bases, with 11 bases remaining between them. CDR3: CAISPDTSGNTIYF. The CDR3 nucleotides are TGTGCCATCAGTCCCGACACGAGTGGAAACACCATATATTTT.

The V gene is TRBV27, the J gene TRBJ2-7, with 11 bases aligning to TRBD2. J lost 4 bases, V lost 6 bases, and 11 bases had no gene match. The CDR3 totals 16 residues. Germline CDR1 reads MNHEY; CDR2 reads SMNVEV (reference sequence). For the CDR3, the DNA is TGTGCCAGCAGCCTAACGACTAGCGGGAAGAGGTACGAGCAGTACTTC. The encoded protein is CASSLTTSGKRYEQYF.

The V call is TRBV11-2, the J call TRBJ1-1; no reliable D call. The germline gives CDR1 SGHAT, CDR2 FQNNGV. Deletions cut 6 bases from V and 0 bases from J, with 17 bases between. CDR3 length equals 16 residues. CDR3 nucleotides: TGTGCCAGCAGGTTGTCCGAGGGCGGATTGAACACTGAAGCTTTCTTT. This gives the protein CASRLSEGGLNTEAFF.

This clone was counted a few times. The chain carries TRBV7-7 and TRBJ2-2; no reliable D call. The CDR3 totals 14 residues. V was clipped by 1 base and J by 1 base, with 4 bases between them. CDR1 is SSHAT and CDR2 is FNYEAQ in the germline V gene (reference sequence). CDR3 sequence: CASSLDRNTGELFF. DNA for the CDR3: TGTGCCAGCAGCTTAGACAGGAACACCGGGGAGCTGTTTTTT. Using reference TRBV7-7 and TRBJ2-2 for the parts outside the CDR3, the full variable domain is GAGVSQSPRYKVTKRGQDVTLRCDPISSHATLYWYQQALGQGPEFLTYFNYEAQPDKSGLPSDRFSAERPEGSISTLTIQRTEQRDSAMYRCASSLDRNTGELFFGEGSRLTVL.

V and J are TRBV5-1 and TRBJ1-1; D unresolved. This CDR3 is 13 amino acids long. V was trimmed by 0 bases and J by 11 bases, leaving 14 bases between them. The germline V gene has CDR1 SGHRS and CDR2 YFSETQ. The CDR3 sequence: CASSLGTEPIAFF. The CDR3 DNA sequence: TGCGCCAGCAGCTTGGGGACGGAGCCAATTGCTTTCTTT.

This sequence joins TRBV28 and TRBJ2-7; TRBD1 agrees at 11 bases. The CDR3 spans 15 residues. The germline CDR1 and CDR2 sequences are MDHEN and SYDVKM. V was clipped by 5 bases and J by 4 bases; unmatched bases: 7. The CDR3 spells CASSKPGQGGYEQYF. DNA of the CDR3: TGTGCCAGCAGTAAACCGGGACAGGGGGGTTACGAGCAGTACTTC.

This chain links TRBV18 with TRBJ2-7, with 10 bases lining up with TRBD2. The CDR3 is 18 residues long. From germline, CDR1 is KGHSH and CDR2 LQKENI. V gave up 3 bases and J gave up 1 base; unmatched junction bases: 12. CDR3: CASSPSLAGVSGSYEQYF. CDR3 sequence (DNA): TGTGCCAGCTCACCGTCTCTAGCGGGAGTATCTGGGTCCTACGAGCAGTACTTC.

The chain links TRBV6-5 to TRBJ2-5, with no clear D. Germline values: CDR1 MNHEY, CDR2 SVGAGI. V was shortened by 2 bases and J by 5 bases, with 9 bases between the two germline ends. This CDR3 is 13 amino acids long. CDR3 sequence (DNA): TGTGCCAGCAGTTACATAAATGGGGAGACCCAGTACTTC. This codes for CASSYINGETQYF.